Given below is one T cell receptor (beta chain) in context. Its specificity is unknown. TCRdb's table, derived via immunoSEQ multiplex PCR, lists solely in-frame clones and lacks some. The profile covers under 700,000 clones, with approximately 95% appearing a single time and approximately 0.11% taken by the ten largest. The CDR3 is made up of 16 amino acids. Trimming pared 3 bases from V and 1 base from J, leaving 14 bases between. Germline lookup yields CDR1 WSHSY and CDR2 SAAADI. Naivety among CD8 cells was defined by CD45RO negativity and positive CCR7 selection, thereby excluding terminally differentiated effector memory CD45RA+ cells. Each sample came from a Caucasian adult donor living in Nashville, Tennessee. This specimen comes from a study of shared clonotypes between healthy human individuals. Regarding the study as a whole: Generally, naive subsets (rather than memory subsets) showed larger estimated richness. Owing to a small donor count, the genetic and exposure-history diversity represented was limited.

The specimen sequenced was naive CD8+ T cells sorted from blood. The receptor was isolated from a woman in her twenties or thirties in good health. The chain carries TRBV10-2 and TRBJ2-3; maybe TRBD2 (5 bases). CDR3 coding DNA: TGCGCCAGCAGTGAAGCACGGGATGATGGCACAGATACGCAGTATTTT. This sequence encodes CASSEARDDGTDTQYF.